This entry describes one T cell receptor (beta chain). Its antigen is currently unknown. The sample originates from a study of cytomegalovirus exposure and HLA in healthy donors. Findings of the study overall: Later analysis reportedly placed an Asian-associated ancestry cluster below the approximately 700-donor mean in N-insertions. Available immune exposure information covered CMV serostatus only. What TCR beta sequences reportedly achieved was accurate prediction of HLA-A and HLA-B alleles in most subjects. In all likelihood, a cluster of highly shared sequence variants was a sequencing artifact.

Germline assignment: CDR1 SGHTA and CDR2 FQGNSA. Trimming removed 4 bases from V and 7 bases from J; junction bases left unmatched: 12. CDR3 length: 15 amino acids. It was with 60 Vbeta and 13 Jbeta primers that the PCR ran. Measured with immunoSEQ multiplex PCR; TCRdb has only the in-frame clones, and not every one. This table has about 120,000 clones, 65% to 80% appearing once. This TCR was recovered from a female donor in good health and CMV-seronegative. Sequencing used PBMCs. This chain connects TRBV7-2 to TRBJ2-7, with 8 bases lining up with TRBD1. The CDR3 DNA sequence: TGTGCCAGCAGCTCAGACAGGGGTCGTTCTATGGAGCAGTACTTC. Protein product: CASSSDRGRSMEQYF.